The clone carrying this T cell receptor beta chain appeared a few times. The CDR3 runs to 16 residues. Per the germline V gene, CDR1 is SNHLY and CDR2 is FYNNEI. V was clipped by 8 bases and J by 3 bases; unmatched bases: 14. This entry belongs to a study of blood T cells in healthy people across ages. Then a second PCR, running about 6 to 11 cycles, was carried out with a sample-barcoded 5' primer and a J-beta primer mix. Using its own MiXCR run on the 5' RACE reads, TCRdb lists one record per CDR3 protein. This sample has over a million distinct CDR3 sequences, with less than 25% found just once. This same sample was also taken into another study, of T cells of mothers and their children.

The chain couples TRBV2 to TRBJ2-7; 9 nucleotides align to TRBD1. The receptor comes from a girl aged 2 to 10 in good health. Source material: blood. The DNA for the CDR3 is TGTGCCAGCGCCCGGGACAGGGTTTCATCCTTCTACGAGCAGTACTTC. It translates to CASARDRVSSFYEQYF.